One and the same sample provided the 24 T cell receptor beta chains below, sequenced in a study of T cell responses to AZD1222 COVID-19 vaccine. Generated by immunoSEQ multiplex PCR, the TCRdb table keeps only in-frame clones and is missing some. Among around 100,000 clones listed, around 91% were seen once. The source was peripheral blood, collected on day 0 of AZD1222 vaccination. The receptors here all came from an adult in good health.

V gene TRBV4-2 combines with J gene TRBJ2-2; D not resolved. With 7 bases removed from V and 2 bases from J, the gap between germline ends came to 14 bases. Germline CDR1 is LGHNA and CDR2 is YNFKEQ. The CDR3 is 15 amino acids. The CDR3 nucleotides read TGTGCCAGCACCCAGGATTCGACCAACACCGGGGAGCTGTTTTTT. Protein product: CASTQDSTNTGELFF.

Concerning this clone itself: A read error may produce the germline difference seen at one junction end. The V call is TRBV7-7, the J call TRBJ2-5; the D gene is possibly TRBD2 (7 bases). Germline assignment: CDR1 SSHAT and CDR2 FNYEAQ (reference sequence). This CDR3 is built from 15 residues. CDR3 sequence reads: CASSVGGGREETQYF. CDR3 bases: TGTGCTAGCAGCGTTGGGGGGGGGCGCGAAGAGACCCAGTACTTC.

The chain joins TRBV28 to TRBJ2-1, with a tentative D call TRBD2 (6 bases). This CDR3 is 16 amino acids long. Trimming stripped 2 bases from V and 5 bases from J, with 16 bases between. Per the germline V gene, CDR1 is MDHEN and CDR2 is SYDVKM. CDR3 nucleotide sequence: TGTGCCAGCAGTTTACGCTTCGGGAGCAACCACAATGAGCAGTTCTTC. This translates into CASSLRFGSNHNEQFF.

The sample holds a few counts of this clone. This chain links TRBV27 with TRBJ1-6; possible D gene TRBD1, 5 bases. The CDR3 loop spans 17 amino acids. Deletions cut 10 bases from V and 0 bases from J, with 19 bases between. Germline CDR1 and CDR2: MNHEY and SMNVEV (reference sequence). CDR3 amino acids: CATNSRAQSSYNSPLHF. CDR3 coding DNA: TGTGCCACCAACTCCAGGGCGCAGAGCTCCTATAATTCACCCCTCCACTTT.

The chain couples TRBV6-1 to TRBJ2-4; TRBD1 might be the D (5 bases). V was cut by 2 bases and J by 8 bases, with 19 bases left in between. This CDR3 is built from 16 residues. Germline V gives CDR1 MNHNS, CDR2 SASEGT. DNA of the CDR3: TGTGCCAGCAGTGAAAGAGATATGACAGCCTGGGACATTCAGTACTTC. Protein: CASSERDMTAWDIQYF.

This clone was recorded only once. The chain recombines TRBV9 with TRBJ1-3; no clear D gene. Trimming removed 2 bases from V and 4 bases from J, with 1 base in between. The CDR3 totals 11 residues. CDR1 SGDLS and CDR2 YYNGEE come from the germline V gene. Here the CDR3 reads CASSVGNTIYF. The CDR3, as DNA: TGTGCCAGCAGCGTGGGAAACACCATATATTTT.

The chain joins TRBV27 to TRBJ2-7, with 7 nucleotides matching TRBD1. With 5 bases clipped from V and 4 bases from J, the junction kept 11 bases outside the gene matches. The germline CDR1 and CDR2 sequences are MNHEY and SMNVEV (reference sequence). The CDR3 covers 15 residues. The CDR3 DNA is TGTGCCAGCAGTCTCCAGGGGGTTTACCCATACGAGCAGTACTTC. Amino acid sequence: CASSLQGVYPYEQYF.

V gene TRBV24-1 combines with J gene TRBJ1-5; 7 nucleotides align to TRBD1. The CDR3 spans 17 residues. Trimming cost V 3 bases and J 3 bases; bases outside gene matches: 10. The germline V gene encodes CDR1 KGHDR and CDR2 SFDVKD. The CDR3 region is CATSDQYGTEHNQPQHF. In DNA, the CDR3 is TGTGCCACCAGTGATCAATATGGGACAGAGCACAATCAGCCCCAGCATTTT.

This chain joins TRBV7-3 and TRBJ2-5, with a weak D call TRBD2 (6 bases). CDR3 size: 15 residues. Per the germline V gene, CDR1 is SGHTA and CDR2 is FQGTGA. V lost 8 bases and J 7 bases, leaving 23 bases between the germline ends. The CDR3 loop reads CASPAGTSLGGTQYF. Written as DNA, the CDR3 is TGTGCCAGCCCTGCTGGGACCTCACTCGGGGGGACCCAGTACTTC.

V and J are TRBV7-2 and TRBJ2-3; unclear D gene. In germline, CDR1 is SGHTA, CDR2 FQGNSA. This CDR3 contains 14 residues. Trimming removed 4 bases at V and 6 bases at J, with 14 bases between. The CDR3 sequence is CASSSPLGLDTQYF. The CDR3 DNA follows: TGTGCCAGCAGCTCCCCTCTTGGGCTGGATACGCAGTATTTT.

Here the CDR3 DNA reads TGTGCCAGCAGCGCAGAGACAGGGAGGGATCAGCCCCAGCATTTT. Protein product: CASSAETGRDQPQHF. This chain connects TRBV9 to TRBJ1-5; 7 bases agree with TRBD1. The CDR3 consists of 15 residues. The trim removed 3 bases at V and 5 bases at J, leaving 8 bases unmatched. Germline V CDR1 and CDR2: SGDLS, YYNGEE.

This chain uses TRBV9 with TRBJ2-2, with D possibly matching TRBD2 (5 bases). Germline-derived CDR1 and CDR2 are SGDLS and YYNGEE. V lost 2 bases, J lost 4 bases, and 12 bases lay in between. The CDR3 contains 15 residues. The CDR3 sequence is CASSVSAGPTGELFF. CDR3 coding DNA: TGTGCCAGCAGCGTTAGTGCGGGTCCCACCGGGGAGCTGTTTTTT.

This clone was seen only once. The chain links TRBV6-5 to TRBJ2-6, with D tentatively TRBD1 (5 bases). Trimming removed 11 bases from V and 4 bases from J, with 12 bases in between. The CDR3 has 13 amino acids. Germline CDR1 MNHEY, CDR2 SVGAGI. The CDR3 here is CAGTGSGANVLTF. CDR3 in DNA: TGTGCCGGTACAGGTTCCGGGGCCAACGTCCTGACTTTC.

The chain couples TRBV5-1 to TRBJ1-6, with D possibly being TRBD1 (5 bases). Germline V lookup: CDR1 SGHRS, CDR2 YFSETQ. The CDR3 loop spans 15 amino acids. The V end lost 0 bases, the J end lost 13 bases, and 17 bases lay between the germline ends. The CDR3 sequence is CASSLAGARGMPLHF. As DNA, the CDR3 is TGCGCCAGCAGCTTGGCTGGGGCCCGTGGGATGCCCCTCCACTTT.

The count of this clone is one. This sequence joins TRBV4-1 and TRBJ2-1; D gene unclear. Germline V gene lookup returns CDR1 MGHRA and CDR2 YSYEKL. The CDR3 has 11 amino acids. Trimming shortened V by 3 bases and J by 7 bases, and 4 bases separated the two germline ends. CDR3 sequence: CASSQGNEQFF. The CDR3 DNA follows: TGCGCCAGCAGCCAGGGTAATGAGCAGTTCTTC.

The chain combines TRBV5-1 with TRBJ1-2; no clear D. The V and J ends lost 5 bases and 2 bases respectively, with 13 bases between them. CDR1 and CDR2 (germline): SGHRS, YFSETQ. The CDR3 runs to 14 residues. The CDR3 DNA is TGCGCCAGCAGGGCCCTCACAGCGAACTATGGCTACACCTTC. This translates into CASRALTANYGYTF.

This clone was detected only a few times. J is TRBJ2-5 and V is TRBV11-2; 7 bases align to TRBD2. Trimming cost V 0 bases and J 5 bases; bases outside gene matches: 6. The V gene's germline CDR1 is SGHAT and CDR2 FQNNGV. CDR3 length: 15 residues. DNA of the CDR3: TGTGCCAGCAGCTTAGACCCCGGGGGGAGGGAGACCCAGTACTTC. Its translation is CASSLDPGGRETQYF.

The chain couples TRBV19 to TRBJ1-1, with 7 nucleotides matching TRBD1. The trim removed 10 bases at V and 4 bases at J, leaving 6 bases unmatched. CDR1 and CDR2 from the germline V gene are LNHDA and SQIVND (reference sequence). This CDR3 spans 12 amino acids. As DNA, the CDR3 is TGTGCCACGACGACAGGGCCCACTGAAGCTTTCTTT. This sequence encodes CATTTGPTEAFF.

V gene TRBV25-1 combines with J gene TRBJ1-1; 7 positions agree with TRBD1. Germline V gene sequence: CDR1 MGHDK, CDR2 SYGVNS. The length of the CDR3 is 14 residues. J lost 3 bases, V lost 2 bases, and 3 bases had no gene match. DNA of the CDR3: TGTGCCAGCAGTGAAACAGGGGTGCACACTGAAGCTTTCTTT. Protein product: CASSETGVHTEAFF.

In its sample, this clone was seen once. The rearrangement joins TRBV7-9 to TRBJ2-2, with no clear D. Germline-derived CDR1 and CDR2 are SEHNR and FQNEAQ (reference sequence). Trimming took off 7 bases at V and 1 base at J, with 4 bases between the two ends. There are 12 residues in the CDR3. The CDR3 DNA is TGTGCCAGCACCGAGAACACCGGGGAGCTGTTTTTT. Translation: CASTENTGELFF.

V gene TRBV4-3 combines with J gene TRBJ2-1, with D possibly being TRBD1 or TRBD2 (7 bases each). V was clipped by 4 bases and J by 7 bases, with 26 bases between them. The CDR3 loop spans 18 amino acids. Germline CDR1 LGHNA, CDR2 YSLEER. The CDR3 sequence is CASSPKGAGLSGMNEQFF. CDR3 sequence (DNA): TGCGCCAGCAGCCCGAAGGGGGCCGGGCTGAGCGGGATGAATGAGCAGTTCTTC.

This rearrangement joins TRBV28 to TRBJ1-3, with D perhaps TRBD1 (6 bases). This CDR3 is 12 amino acids long. Germline CDR1 is MDHEN and CDR2 is SYDVKM. Trimming left V 3 bases short and J 6 bases short, with 6 bases between. The CDR3 loop reads CASSLGANTIYF. DNA of the CDR3: TGTGCCAGCAGTTTGGGGGCAAACACCATATATTTT.

The V call is TRBV24-1, the J call TRBJ2-3; D is undetermined. The germline V gene has CDR1 KGHDR and CDR2 SFDVKD. This CDR3 is 13 amino acids long. V was pared by 4 bases and J by 2 bases, with 6 bases between. CDR3 in amino acids: CATSDGHTDTQYF. The DNA for the CDR3 is TGTGCCACCAGTGACGGCCACACAGATACGCAGTATTTT.

The chain links TRBV7-2 to TRBJ2-4, with TRBD2 as a possible D gene (5 bases). Between the trimmed V and J ends, which lost 1 base and 0 bases, there was a span of 7 bases. This CDR3 spans 15 amino acids. Germline V gene lookup returns CDR1 SGHTA and CDR2 FQGNSA. The CDR3 DNA reads TGTGCCAGCAGCTTAGAAGCGGTAGCCAAAAACATTCAGTACTTC. This codes for CASSLEAVAKNIQYF.